This T cell receptor (beta chain) was captured in a study of blood T cell repertoires in COVID-19. The protocol was immunoSEQ multiplex PCR, while the TCRdb copy is restricted to in-frame clones and leaves out a portion. This sample has tens of thousands of clones, with approximately 87% found just once. The clonotype was recovered from a man aged 70-80 years with active COVID-19. The sequenced sample consisted of peripheral blood.

CDR3 sequence: CASSLDGFSTDTQYF. The CDR3 region has the DNA TGCGCCAGCAGCTTGGACGGGTTCTCCACAGATACGCAGTATTTT. This chain joins TRBV5-1 and TRBJ2-3; D unresolved. V gave up 0 bases and J gave up 2 bases, with 10 bases separating them. The CDR3 runs 15 residues. In germline, CDR1 is SGHRS, CDR2 YFSETQ.